The TCR beta chain described here comes from a study of OX40 agonist ivuxolimab in advanced cancers. In the study overall: The dose-escalation group included hepatocellular carcinoma, melanoma, renal cell carcinoma and head and neck cancer. The study, taken as a whole, reports: Low normalized T-cell clonal expansion was additionally recorded for some nonresponders.

The data were produced by immunoSEQ multiplex PCR, yet TCRdb's version contains in-frame clones alone and is incomplete. The sample holds about 76,000 clones, about 81% seen once. This clone has just a few counts. As yet, its antigen is unknown. The CDR3 contains 14 residues. The V end was cut by 5 bases, the J end by 7 bases, with 12 bases between. The germline V gene has CDR1 MNHEY and CDR2 SVGAGI. At baseline, cycle 4 day 1, and cycle 7 day 1, blood was sampled. The chain has TRBV6-5 and TRBJ1-6, with D possibly TRBD1 on 5 matching bases. The source is an adult with an advanced solid tumor such as melanoma, head and neck, liver or kidney cancer. The source material was CD4+ or CD8+ T cells sorted from blood, sampled in a trial of the OX40 agonist ivuxolimab. CDR3 sequence: CASSDRHRNSPLHF. The CDR3 nucleotides are TGTGCCAGCAGTGACAGACACAGAAATTCACCCCTCCACTTT.